The sequence of this T cell receptor beta chain was determined in a study of vaccination and CD4 T cells after COVID-19. About the research overall: A median of around 70 days (range 14 to 241) separated dose two from the taking of post-vaccine samples. Treatment of control cultures consisted of a CEFX pool, an HIV-1 Nef pool, or no peptide.

This clonotype was seen only a few times. What it binds is unknown. Sequence data for DNA of cultured CD4+ T cells were generated by the Oncomine TCR Beta short-read assay. Genomic DNA was isolated from CD4+ T cells that had been cultured. TCRdb re-derived calls from the PCR reads in MiXCR, one entry per CDR3 protein. This table holds about 15,000 distinct CDR3 sequences, 51% found once. Treatment meaning: approximately nine-day PBMC culture with coronavirus spike peptide pools or control peptides (ViraFEST assay). The V gene's germline CDR1 is SGHTA and CDR2 FQGNSA. V lost 7 bases to trimming and J lost 6 bases, with 17 bases between them. CDR3 length: 14 amino acids.

This receptor was obtained from a human donor who had recovered from COVID-19. The chain links TRBV7-2 to TRBJ2-3; no firm D call. Sample: CD4+ T cells from blood, cultured in vitro, taken before SARS-CoV-2 vaccination. The chain's CDR3 is CASTHQASRDTQYF. In DNA form, the CDR3 reads TGTGCCAGCACCCATCAGGCGTCCCGCGATACGCAGTATTTT.